These 13 T cell receptor beta chains came from one sample sequenced in a study of early T cells in non-severe SARS-CoV-2 infection. MiXCR, run by TCRdb on the 5' RACE reads, gives a single entry per CDR3 protein. Found here are around 88,000 distinct CDR3 sequences, around 14% of them singletons; the top ten hold approximately 7.5%. Sequences were obtained from whole blood. These receptor sequences come from an adult who was a healthcare worker with PCR-confirmed SARS-CoV-2 infection or an uninfected control (not recorded which).

This clonotype was counted a few times. The genes are TRBV2 and TRBJ2-7, with unresolved D. The germline V gene encodes CDR1 SNHLY and CDR2 FYNNEI. V lost 3 bases and J 7 bases, leaving 13 bases between the germline ends. This CDR3 has 13 amino acids. CDR3 sequence reads: CASSDRQTWEQYF. As DNA, the CDR3 is TGTGCCAGCAGTGACCGCCAGACCTGGGAGCAGTACTTC.

This rearrangement joins TRBV5-1 to TRBJ2-1; a possible D gene is TRBD2 (5 bases). The CDR3 loop spans 13 amino acids. The V end lost 5 bases, the J end lost 9 bases, and 15 bases lay between the germline ends. Germline V lookup: CDR1 SGHRS, CDR2 YFSETQ. The CDR3 DNA reads as TGCGCCAGCAGGCTATCGGGGAAGGCTGAGCAGTTCTTC. Protein: CASRLSGKAEQFF.

This clonotype came up a few times. The gene calls are TRBV7-9 and TRBJ1-5; the D gene is possibly TRBD1 (6 bases). This CDR3 is built from 15 residues. Germline assignment: CDR1 SEHNR and CDR2 FQNEAQ (reference sequence). Deletions cut 5 bases from V and 3 bases from J, with 14 bases between. The CDR3 region is CASSPSGAVNQPQHF. In nucleotides, the CDR3 is TGTGCCAGCAGCCCCTCGGGGGCGGTCAATCAGCCCCAGCATTTT.

This clonotype appeared a few times. The V and J genes are TRBV27 and TRBJ2-1; no clear D. Per germline, CDR1 MNHEY and CDR2 SMNVEV (reference sequence). The CDR3 is 17 amino acids. Trimming shortened V by 5 bases and J by 5 bases, and 22 bases separated the two germline ends. The CDR3 DNA sequence: TGTGCCAGCAGTACCGGACGAGCGCTAAGCCTTAACAATGAGCAGTTCTTC. The encoded protein is CASSTGRALSLNNEQFF.

This clonotype came up many times. The genes are TRBV29-1 and TRBJ1-2; a weak D match, TRBD1 (5 bases). V shed 4 bases and J shed 8 bases, with 11 bases lying between them. CDR1 and CDR2 from the germline V gene are SQVTM and ANQGSEA. The CDR3 totals 11 residues. CDR3 sequence (DNA): TGCAGCGTTGTAGTAGGGGACGGCTACACCTTC. It yields the protein CSVVVGDGYTF.

This clonotype was picked up a small number of times. This rearrangement joins TRBV7-6 to TRBJ2-1; 9 nucleotides match TRBD1. With 4 bases clipped from V and 8 bases from J, the junction kept 9 bases outside the gene matches. This CDR3 comprises 15 residues. Germline values: CDR1 SGHVS, CDR2 FNYEAQ. In DNA form, the CDR3 reads TGTGCCAGCAGCTCTACAGGGGGCGCGGGTCATGAGCAGTTCTTC. Translating gives CASSSTGGAGHEQFF.

This clonotype has more than one count but fewer than ten. The rearrangement uses TRBV7-2 and TRBJ2-1; the D gene is possibly TRBD1 (5 bases). The CDR3 is 12 residues long. Germline V gives CDR1 SGHTA, CDR2 FQGNSA. Trimming cost V 5 bases and J 14 bases, with 16 bases left between them. CDR3 in DNA: TGTGCCAGCAGCGGTCCTCCAGGGATTGAGTTCTTC. Its translation: CASSGPPGIEFF.

The chain joins TRBV6-5 to TRBJ2-6; TRBD1 aligns across 8 bases. The V gene end was trimmed by 2 bases and the J gene end by 0 bases; junction bases not matched to a gene: 3. CDR1 is MNHEY, CDR2 SVGAGI, per germline. The CDR3 length is 17 residues. The CDR3 is CASSYAGGLSGANVLTF. The CDR3 DNA is TGTGCCAGCAGTTACGCAGGGGGCCTCTCTGGGGCCAACGTCCTGACTTTC.

V gene TRBV30 combines with J gene TRBJ2-1, with D possibly TRBD1 on 6 matching bases. V gave up 2 bases and J gave up 7 bases, with 18 bases separating them. CDR1 is GTSNPN, CDR2 SVGIG, per germline (reference sequence). The CDR3 loop spans 15 amino acids. CDR3 region: CAWSPADQGRNEQFF. DNA of the CDR3: TGTGCCTGGAGTCCTGCGGACCAGGGGCGGAATGAGCAGTTCTTC.

This clonotype was detected many times. The chain combines TRBV5-1 with TRBJ2-3; perhaps TRBD2 as D (5 bases). There are 15 residues in the CDR3. The V gene's germline CDR1 is SGHRS and CDR2 YFSETQ. Trimming cost V 0 bases and J 2 bases, with 10 bases left between them. The CDR3 here is CASSLDTGSTDTQYF. DNA of the CDR3: TGCGCCAGCAGCTTGGATACGGGATCCACAGATACGCAGTATTTT.

This clonotype showed up just a few times. The chain links TRBV5-6 to TRBJ1-1; possibly TRBD1 for D (6 bases). CDR1 is SGHDT and CDR2 is YYEEEE in the germline V gene. V gave up 3 bases and J gave up 7 bases, with 19 bases separating them. The CDR3 is 15 residues long. CDR3 sequence: CASSWGGHVSDEAFF. As DNA, the CDR3 is TGTGCCAGCAGCTGGGGGGGCCATGTCTCTGATGAAGCTTTCTTT.

This clonotype was found a few times. V is TRBV7-9 and J is TRBJ2-2, with D perhaps matching TRBD1 (5 bases). The CDR3 covers 12 residues. Trimming left V 6 bases short and J 7 bases short, with 9 bases between. The germline gives CDR1 SEHNR, CDR2 FQNEAQ (reference sequence). CDR3 nucleotides: TGTGCCAGCAGTCAGGGATTCGGGGAGCTGTTTTTT. This sequence encodes CASSQGFGELFF. The complete variable domain, with remaining parts taken from reference TRBV7-9 and TRBJ2-2, reads DTGVSQNPRHKITKRGQNVTFRCDPISEHNRLYWYRQTLGQGPEFLTYFQNEAQLEKSRLLSDRFSAERPKGSFSTLEIQRTEQGDSAMYLCASSQGFGELFFGEGSRLTVL.

This sequence joins TRBV5-5 and TRBJ1-5, with D possibly matching TRBD1 (6 bases). Germline values: CDR1 SGHKS, CDR2 YYEKEE (reference sequence). The V and J ends lost 0 bases and 7 bases respectively, with 17 bases between them. The CDR3 runs to 16 residues. The CDR3 bases are TGTGCCAGCAGCTTGGACAGGGAAATTCAGTTCCAGCCCCAGCATTTT. Translating it yields CASSLDREIQFQPQHF.